The rows below give T cell receptor beta chains drawn from one sample of a study of post-analysis software for immune sequencing data. TCRdb fed the PCR reads into MiXCR, producing one record per CDR3 protein. The sample shows hundreds of thousands of distinct CDR3 sequences, 59% of them seen only once. Material: blood. Receptors originate from a girl aged 2-10 years with multiple sclerosis. CDR3s include the opening cysteine and the closing phenylalanine or tryptophan. Each record gives: CDR3 length, V gene, clone size, J gene, CDR3 protein. Some rows have no size entry. The others give once, few or many, or a class for an expanded clone.

len: 15; v_gene: TRBV5-1; abundance: NA; j_gene: TRBJ2-5; CDR3aa: CASSLASSEQETQYF
len: 14; v_gene: TRBV5-1; abundance: NA; j_gene: TRBJ2-7; CDR3aa: CASSRFSGVDEQYF
len: 11; v_gene: TRBV20-1; abundance: few; j_gene: TRBJ1-2; CDR3aa: CSARDFDGYTF
len: 14; v_gene: TRBV4-1; abundance: few; j_gene: TRBJ2-1; CDR3aa: CASSQREGAGEQFF
len: 12; v_gene: TRBV24-1; abundance: few; j_gene: TRBJ2-2; CDR3aa: CATSALGGERFF
len: 19; v_gene: TRBV7-2; abundance: NA; j_gene: TRBJ1-2; CDR3aa: CASSLAPSALGTGVGGYTF
len: 16; v_gene: TRBV20-1; abundance: NA; j_gene: TRBJ2-3; CDR3aa: CSATRLAGGLSDTQYF
len: 16; v_gene: TRBV4-2; abundance: NA; j_gene: TRBJ2-3; CDR3aa: CASSQPGLAETDTQYF
len: 16; v_gene: TRBV5-5; abundance: NA; j_gene: TRBJ2-1; CDR3aa: CASSATSLSAYNEQFF
len: 15; v_gene: TRBV10-2; abundance: once; j_gene: TRBJ2-2; CDR3aa: CASSDPAGGTGELFF
len: 15; v_gene: TRBV28; abundance: NA; j_gene: TRBJ2-5; CDR3aa: CASSLSAGPQETQYF
len: 17; v_gene: TRBV6-5; abundance: few; j_gene: TRBJ2-1; CDR3aa: CASSSSAAGVFYNEQFF
len: 14; v_gene: TRBV19; abundance: NA; j_gene: TRBJ2-7; CDR3aa: CASSRASVNYEQYF
len: 13; v_gene: TRBV7-9; abundance: NA; j_gene: TRBJ2-7; CDR3aa: CASTIGDSGEQYF
len: 15; v_gene: TRBV28; abundance: few; j_gene: TRBJ2-5; CDR3aa: CASSSWQAVQETQYF
len: 15; v_gene: TRBV20-1; abundance: few; j_gene: TRBJ2-3; CDR3aa: CSIGGRGLGTDTQYF
len: 18; v_gene: TRBV11-2; abundance: NA; j_gene: TRBJ2-7; CDR3aa: CASSSQGTGTSDSYEQYF
len: 20; v_gene: TRBV3-1; abundance: NA; j_gene: TRBJ2-1; CDR3aa: CASSQDPWTSGRLSYNEQFF
len: 13; v_gene: TRBV12-3/TRBV12-4; abundance: NA; j_gene: TRBJ1-6; CDR3aa: CASRDPYNSPLHF
len: 14; v_gene: TRBV10-3; abundance: NA; j_gene: TRBJ2-3; CDR3aa: CAMSERETTDTQYF
len: 12; v_gene: TRBV9; abundance: NA; j_gene: TRBJ1-1; CDR3aa: CASSRGYTEAFF
len: 18; v_gene: TRBV5-1; abundance: NA; j_gene: TRBJ2-1; CDR3aa: CASSLSTLTSGLGDEQFF
len: 16; v_gene: TRBV12-3/TRBV12-4; abundance: NA; j_gene: TRBJ2-7; CDR3aa: CASSLARRQGRYEQYF
len: 14; v_gene: TRBV9; abundance: NA; j_gene: TRBJ2-3; CDR3aa: CASSVVGGTDTQYF
len: 15; v_gene: TRBV7-2; abundance: NA; j_gene: TRBJ1-6; CDR3aa: CASSLVRDGVSPLHF
len: 16; v_gene: TRBV6-1; abundance: NA; j_gene: TRBJ2-1; CDR3aa: CASRSLGGALTNEQFF
len: 13; v_gene: TRBV20-1; abundance: NA; j_gene: TRBJ2-1; CDR3aa: CSFGGNGLREQFF
len: 16; v_gene: TRBV5-1; abundance: NA; j_gene: TRBJ2-1; CDR3aa: CASSFRGSGDYNEQFF
len: 14; v_gene: TRBV4-1; abundance: once; j_gene: NA; CDR3aa: CASSQDGAVYEQYF
len: 16; v_gene: TRBV7-2; abundance: once; j_gene: TRBJ2-3; CDR3aa: CASSYRTSGATDTQYF
len: 15; v_gene: TRBV4-1; abundance: NA; j_gene: TRBJ2-5; CDR3aa: CASSNEGALQETQYF
len: 15; v_gene: TRBV4-1; abundance: NA; j_gene: TRBJ1-5; CDR3aa: CASSVRDIGNQPQHF
len: 14; v_gene: TRBV2; abundance: NA; j_gene: TRBJ2-1; CDR3aa: CASKGAGGTNEQFF
len: 14; v_gene: TRBV6-2/TRBV6-3; abundance: NA; j_gene: TRBJ2-7; CDR3aa: CASSYSAGSYEQYF
len: 18; v_gene: TRBV9; abundance: few; j_gene: TRBJ2-1; CDR3aa: CASSVAFFRHVGDNEQFF
len: 14; v_gene: TRBV20-1; abundance: few; j_gene: NA; CDR3aa: CSAREVAGAGEQYF
len: 15; v_gene: TRBV12-3/TRBV12-4; abundance: few; j_gene: TRBJ2-3; CDR3aa: CASTPLATRADTQYF
len: 16; v_gene: TRBV3-1; abundance: NA; j_gene: TRBJ1-4; CDR3aa: CASSQDLTATNEKLFF
len: 14; v_gene: TRBV20-1; abundance: NA; j_gene: TRBJ2-1; CDR3aa: CSAHSPGVYNEQFF
len: 14; v_gene: TRBV5-1; abundance: NA; j_gene: TRBJ1-1; CDR3aa: CASSIEGTGIEAFF
len: 11; v_gene: TRBV29-1; abundance: few; j_gene: TRBJ1-1; CDR3aa: CSVAGGKGAFF
len: 12; v_gene: TRBV29-1; abundance: NA; j_gene: TRBJ2-1; CDR3aa: CSVGPGVNEQFF
len: 16; v_gene: TRBV7-9; abundance: NA; j_gene: TRBJ2-2; CDR3aa: CASSSGQGINTGELFF
len: 16; v_gene: TRBV6-6; abundance: NA; j_gene: TRBJ2-3; CDR3aa: CASSRRQTPQGDTQYF
len: 14; v_gene: TRBV20-1; abundance: NA; j_gene: TRBJ1-2; CDR3aa: CSAQTGRASYGYTF
len: 14; v_gene: TRBV29-1; abundance: few; j_gene: TRBJ1-2; CDR3aa: CSARTGRANYGYTF
len: 15; v_gene: TRBV7-2; abundance: NA; j_gene: TRBJ2-1; CDR3aa: CASSLAGLDYDEQFF
len: 14; v_gene: TRBV10-2; abundance: NA; j_gene: TRBJ1-6; CDR3aa: CASKGTGEMAPLHF
len: 15; v_gene: TRBV12-3/TRBV12-4; abundance: NA; j_gene: TRBJ2-1; CDR3aa: CASRPTSGGLIGQFF
len: 14; v_gene: TRBV5-1; abundance: NA; j_gene: TRBJ2-2; CDR3aa: CASSPGINTGELFF